This TCR beta chain was sequenced for a study of glioma-infiltrating T cells after dendritic cell vaccination. On the study more broadly: Samples are from glioblastoma patients in Phase I and II dendritic cell vaccine trials.

The repertoire was sequenced with immunoSEQ multiplex PCR; TCRdb's copy has only in-frame clones and lacks some. The table has tens of thousands of clones, about 83% seen once; the top ten hold about 2.9%. CDR1 is WSHSY, CDR2 SAAADI, per germline. Trimming removed 4 bases from V and 5 bases from J; junction bases left unmatched: 0. The CDR3 covers 12 residues. Selection required adequate fresh-frozen tumor tissue plus more than two years' survival data. This sample comprised blood, obtained before dendritic cell vaccination. The V gene is TRBV10-2, the J gene TRBJ2-7, with TRBD1 matching 9 bases. This receptor was identified in a human donor with glioblastoma. The CDR3 DNA reads as TGCGCCAGCAGTGGGACAGGGGACGAGCAGTACTTC. Encoded protein: CASSGTGDEQYF.